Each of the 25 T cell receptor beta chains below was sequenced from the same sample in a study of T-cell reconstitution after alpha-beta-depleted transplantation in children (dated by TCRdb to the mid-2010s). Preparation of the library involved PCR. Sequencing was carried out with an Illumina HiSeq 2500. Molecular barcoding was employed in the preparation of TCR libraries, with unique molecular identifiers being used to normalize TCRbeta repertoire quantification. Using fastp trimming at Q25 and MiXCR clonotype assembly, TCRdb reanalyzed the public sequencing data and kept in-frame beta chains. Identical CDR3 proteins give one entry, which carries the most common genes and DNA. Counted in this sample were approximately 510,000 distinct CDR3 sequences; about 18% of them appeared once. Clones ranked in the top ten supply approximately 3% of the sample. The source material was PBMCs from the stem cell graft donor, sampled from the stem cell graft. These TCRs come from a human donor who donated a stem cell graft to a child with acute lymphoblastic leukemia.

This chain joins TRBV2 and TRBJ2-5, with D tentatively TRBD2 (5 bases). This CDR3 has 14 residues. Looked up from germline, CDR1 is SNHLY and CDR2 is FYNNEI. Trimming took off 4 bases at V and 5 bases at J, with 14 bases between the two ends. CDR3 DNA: TGTGCCAGCAGTGGGATCCGGGGAGACGAGACCCAGTACTTC. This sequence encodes CASSGIRGDETQYF.

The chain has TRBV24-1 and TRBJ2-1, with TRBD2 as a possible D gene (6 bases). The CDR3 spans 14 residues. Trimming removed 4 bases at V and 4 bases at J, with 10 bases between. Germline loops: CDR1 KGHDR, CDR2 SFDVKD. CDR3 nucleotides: TGTGCCACCAGTGAGGCTAGCGCTTACAATGAGCAGTTCTTC. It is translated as CATSEASAYNEQFF.

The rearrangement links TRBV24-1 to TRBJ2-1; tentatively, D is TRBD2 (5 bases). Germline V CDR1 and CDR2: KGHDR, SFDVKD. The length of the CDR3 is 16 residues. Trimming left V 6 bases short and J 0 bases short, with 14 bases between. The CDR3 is CATSLGGGSSYNEQFF. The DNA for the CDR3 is TGTGCCACCAGTTTGGGTGGTGGGAGCTCCTACAATGAGCAGTTCTTC.

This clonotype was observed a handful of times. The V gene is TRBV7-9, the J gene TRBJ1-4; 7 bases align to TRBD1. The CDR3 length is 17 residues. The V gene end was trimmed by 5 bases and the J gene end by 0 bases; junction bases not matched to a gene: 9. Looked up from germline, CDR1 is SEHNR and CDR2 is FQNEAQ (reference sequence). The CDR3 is CASSRQGGTTTNEKLFF. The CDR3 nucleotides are TGTGCCAGCAGCCGGCAGGGGGGGACAACAACTAATGAAAAACTGTTTTTT. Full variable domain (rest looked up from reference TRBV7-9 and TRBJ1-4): DTGVSQNPRHKITKRGQNVTFRCDPISEHNRLYWYRQTLGQGPEFLTYFQNEAQLEKSRLLSDRFSAERPKGSFSTLEIQRTEQGDSAMYLCASSRQGGTTTNEKLFFGSGTQLSVL.

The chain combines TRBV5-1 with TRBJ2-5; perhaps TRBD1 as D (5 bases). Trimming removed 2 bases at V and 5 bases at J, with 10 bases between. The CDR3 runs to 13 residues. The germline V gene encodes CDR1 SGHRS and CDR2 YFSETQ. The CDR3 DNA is TGCGCCAGCAGCTTCGCAGGGTCGGAGACCCAGTACTTC. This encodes CASSFAGSETQYF.

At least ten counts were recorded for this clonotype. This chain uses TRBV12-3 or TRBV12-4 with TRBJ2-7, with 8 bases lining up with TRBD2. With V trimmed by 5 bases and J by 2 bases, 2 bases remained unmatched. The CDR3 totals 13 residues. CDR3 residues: CASSTGLAYEQYF. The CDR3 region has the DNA TGTGCCAGCAGTACGGGACTAGCCTACGAGCAGTACTTC.

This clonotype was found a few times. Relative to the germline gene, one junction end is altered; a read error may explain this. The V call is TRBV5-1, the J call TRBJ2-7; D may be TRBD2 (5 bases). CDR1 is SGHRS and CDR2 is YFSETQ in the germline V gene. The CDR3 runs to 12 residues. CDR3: CASSSDSNEQYF. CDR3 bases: TGCGCCAGCAGCTCGGACTCCAACGAGCAGTACTTC.

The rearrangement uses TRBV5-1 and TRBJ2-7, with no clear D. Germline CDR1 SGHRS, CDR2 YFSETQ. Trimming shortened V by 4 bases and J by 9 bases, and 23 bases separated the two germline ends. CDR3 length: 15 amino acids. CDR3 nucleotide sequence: TGCGCCAGCAGCCCGCTCACCACTTCGGGCCGATCGCAGTACTTC. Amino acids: CASSPLTTSGRSQYF.

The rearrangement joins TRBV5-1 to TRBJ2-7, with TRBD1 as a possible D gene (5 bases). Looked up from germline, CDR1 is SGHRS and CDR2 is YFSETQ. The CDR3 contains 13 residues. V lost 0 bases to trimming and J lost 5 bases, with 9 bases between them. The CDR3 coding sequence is TGCGCCAGCAGCTTGGACAGGATCCACGAGCAGTACTTC. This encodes CASSLDRIHEQYF.

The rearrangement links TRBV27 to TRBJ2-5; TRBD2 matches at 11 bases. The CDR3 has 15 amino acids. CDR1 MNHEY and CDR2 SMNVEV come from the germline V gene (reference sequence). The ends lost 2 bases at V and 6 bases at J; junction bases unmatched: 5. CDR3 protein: CASSLIAGGPQTQYF. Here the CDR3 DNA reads TGTGCCAGCAGTTTAATAGCGGGAGGGCCTCAGACCCAGTACTTC.

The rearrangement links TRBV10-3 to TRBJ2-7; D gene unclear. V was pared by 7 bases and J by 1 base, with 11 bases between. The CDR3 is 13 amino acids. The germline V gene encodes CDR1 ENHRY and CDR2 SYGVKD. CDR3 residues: CAIMRSSSYEQYF. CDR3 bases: TGTGCCATCATGAGGTCTTCTTCCTACGAGCAGTACTTC.

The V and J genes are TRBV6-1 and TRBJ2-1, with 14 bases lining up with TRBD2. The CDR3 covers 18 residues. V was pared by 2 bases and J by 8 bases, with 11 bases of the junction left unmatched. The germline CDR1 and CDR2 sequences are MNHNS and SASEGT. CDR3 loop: CASSESLTGTSGRYEQFF. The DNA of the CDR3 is TGTGCCAGCAGTGAATCCCTGACCGGGACTAGCGGGAGATATGAGCAGTTCTTC.

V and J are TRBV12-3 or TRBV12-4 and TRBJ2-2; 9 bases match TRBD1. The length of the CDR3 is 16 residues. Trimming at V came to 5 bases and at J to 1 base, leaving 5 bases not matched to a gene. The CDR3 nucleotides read TGTGCCAGCAGTCGCACGGGACAGGGGAACACCGGGGAGCTGTTTTTT. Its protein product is CASSRTGQGNTGELFF.

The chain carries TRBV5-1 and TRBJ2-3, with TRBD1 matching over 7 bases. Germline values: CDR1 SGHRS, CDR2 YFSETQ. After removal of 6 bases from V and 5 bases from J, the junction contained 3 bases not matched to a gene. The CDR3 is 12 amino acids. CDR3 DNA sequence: TGCGCCAGCAACAACAGGGGAGATACGCAGTATTTT. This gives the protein CASNNRGDTQYF.

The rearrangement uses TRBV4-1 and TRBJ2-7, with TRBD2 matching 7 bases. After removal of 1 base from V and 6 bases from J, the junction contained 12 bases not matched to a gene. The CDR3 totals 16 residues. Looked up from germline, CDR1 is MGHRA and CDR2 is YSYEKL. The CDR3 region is CASSQGVRTRRSEQYF. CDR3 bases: TGCGCCAGCAGCCAAGGAGTAAGGACTAGAAGGTCCGAGCAGTACTTC.

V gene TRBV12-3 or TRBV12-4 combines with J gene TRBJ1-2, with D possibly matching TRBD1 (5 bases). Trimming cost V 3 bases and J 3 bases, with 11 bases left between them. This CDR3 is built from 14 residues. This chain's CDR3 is CASSLAGWDYGYTF. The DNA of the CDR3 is TGTGCCAGCAGTTTGGCAGGGTGGGACTATGGCTACACCTTC.

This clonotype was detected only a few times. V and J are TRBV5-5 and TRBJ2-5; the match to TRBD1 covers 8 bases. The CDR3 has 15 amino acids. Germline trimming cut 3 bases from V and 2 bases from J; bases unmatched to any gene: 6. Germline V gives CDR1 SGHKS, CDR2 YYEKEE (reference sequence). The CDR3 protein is CASSSHRGRQETQYF. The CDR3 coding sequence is TGTGCCAGCAGCTCCCACAGGGGGAGACAAGAGACCCAGTACTTC.

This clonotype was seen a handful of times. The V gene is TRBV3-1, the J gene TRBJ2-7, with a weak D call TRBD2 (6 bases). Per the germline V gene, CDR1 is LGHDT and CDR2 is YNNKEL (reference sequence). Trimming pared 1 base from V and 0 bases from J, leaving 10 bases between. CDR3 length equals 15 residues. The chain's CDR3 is CASSQVRGTSYEQYF. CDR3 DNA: TGTGCCAGCAGCCAAGTTCGCGGGACCTCCTACGAGCAGTACTTC.

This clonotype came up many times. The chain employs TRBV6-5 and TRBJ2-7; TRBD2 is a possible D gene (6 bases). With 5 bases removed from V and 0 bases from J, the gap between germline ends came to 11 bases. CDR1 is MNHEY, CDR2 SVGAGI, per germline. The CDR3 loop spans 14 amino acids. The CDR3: CASSNLSGSYEQYF. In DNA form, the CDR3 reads TGTGCCAGCAGTAACCTTAGCGGCTCCTACGAGCAGTACTTC.

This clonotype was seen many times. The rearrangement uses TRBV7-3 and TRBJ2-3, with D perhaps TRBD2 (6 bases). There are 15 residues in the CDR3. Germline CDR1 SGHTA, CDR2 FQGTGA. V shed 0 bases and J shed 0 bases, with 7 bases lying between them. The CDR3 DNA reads TGTGCCAGCAGCTTAACCGGGGGTAGCACAGATACGCAGTATTTT. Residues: CASSLTGGSTDTQYF.

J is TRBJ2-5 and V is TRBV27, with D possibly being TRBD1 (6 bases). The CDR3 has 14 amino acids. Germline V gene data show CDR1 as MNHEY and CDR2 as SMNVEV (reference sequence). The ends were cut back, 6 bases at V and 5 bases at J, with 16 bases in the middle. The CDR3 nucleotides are TGTGCCAGCAGACAGACAGGAAGTATCGAGACCCAGTACTTC. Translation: CASRQTGSIETQYF.

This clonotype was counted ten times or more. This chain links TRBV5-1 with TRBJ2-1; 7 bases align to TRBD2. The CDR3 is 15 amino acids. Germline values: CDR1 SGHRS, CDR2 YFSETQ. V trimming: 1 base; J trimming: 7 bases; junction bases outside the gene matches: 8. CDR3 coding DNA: TGCGCCAGCAGCTTGTACGGGGGGACGGGGAATGAGCAGTTCTTC. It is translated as CASSLYGGTGNEQFF. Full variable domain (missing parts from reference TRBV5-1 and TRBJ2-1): KAGVTQTPRYLIKTRGQQVTLSCSPISGHRSVSWYQQTPGQGLQFLFEYFSETQRNKGNFPGRFSGRQFSNSRSEMNVSTLELGDSALYLCASSLYGGTGNEQFFGPGTRLTVL.

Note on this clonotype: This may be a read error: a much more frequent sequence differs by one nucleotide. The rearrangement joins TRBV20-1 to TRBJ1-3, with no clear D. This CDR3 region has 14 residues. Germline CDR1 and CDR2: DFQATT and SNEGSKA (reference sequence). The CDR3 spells CSARDLRSGNTVYF. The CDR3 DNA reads TGCAGTGCTAGAGATCTAAGGTCTGGAAACACCGTATATTTT.

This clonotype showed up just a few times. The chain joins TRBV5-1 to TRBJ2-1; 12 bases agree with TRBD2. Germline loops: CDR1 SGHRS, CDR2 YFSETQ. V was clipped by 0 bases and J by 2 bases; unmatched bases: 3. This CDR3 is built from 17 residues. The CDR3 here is CASSLALAGGTYNEQFF. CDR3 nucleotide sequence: TGCGCCAGCAGCTTGGCGCTAGCGGGAGGGACCTACAATGAGCAGTTCTTC.

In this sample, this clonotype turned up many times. CDR3 sequence (DNA): TGTGCCAGCAGATATTCCGGGACTAGCGGGGGGTGGCACGAGCAGTACTTC. Its translation: CASRYSGTSGGWHEQYF. This rearrangement joins TRBV7-2 to TRBJ2-7, with 15 bases fitting TRBD2. The CDR3 is made up of 17 amino acids. Germline CDR1 and CDR2: SGHTA and FQGNSA. V trimming: 6 bases; J trimming: 5 bases; junction bases outside the gene matches: 11.